The text below deals with one T cell receptor (beta chain). What it binds is unknown. The V gene lost 4 bases and the J gene lost 7 bases, with 17 bases spanning the gap. The CDR3 extends over 15 amino acids. CDR1 is MNHNS and CDR2 is SASEGT in the germline V gene. This specimen comes from a study of CD8+ T cells in alopecia areata. Study-level background: Oral tofacitinib, 5 to 10 mg twice daily, was given in an open-label trial. Study conclusions and caveats: Compared with normal scalp, lesional scalp had higher clonality and more expanded CD8+ clones. Tofacitinib yielded significantly lower scalp clonality and fewer expanded CD8+ clones among the top 100. Sequencing of scalp samples also captures resident alphabeta T cells of normal skin.

Treatment of the sample: oral pan-JAK inhibitor, 5-10 mg twice daily. Extraction and reverse transcription of RNA yielded cDNA as the sequencing template. The method was immunoSEQ multiplex PCR; TCRdb's version includes in-frame clones alone and lacks a portion of them. The repertoire holds roughly 280,000 clones, with about 60% as singletons. The sequences come from CD4+ T cells sorted from blood, collected between weeks 51 and 52, from a patient treated with tofacitinib. This receptor was identified in a human donor with alopecia areata. The chain combines TRBV6-1 with TRBJ1-5; D might be TRBD1 (6 bases). The chain's CDR3 is CASSALGQGNQPQHF. The CDR3 DNA reads as TGTGCCAGCAGTGCCCTGGGGCAGGGGAACCAGCCCCAGCATTTT.